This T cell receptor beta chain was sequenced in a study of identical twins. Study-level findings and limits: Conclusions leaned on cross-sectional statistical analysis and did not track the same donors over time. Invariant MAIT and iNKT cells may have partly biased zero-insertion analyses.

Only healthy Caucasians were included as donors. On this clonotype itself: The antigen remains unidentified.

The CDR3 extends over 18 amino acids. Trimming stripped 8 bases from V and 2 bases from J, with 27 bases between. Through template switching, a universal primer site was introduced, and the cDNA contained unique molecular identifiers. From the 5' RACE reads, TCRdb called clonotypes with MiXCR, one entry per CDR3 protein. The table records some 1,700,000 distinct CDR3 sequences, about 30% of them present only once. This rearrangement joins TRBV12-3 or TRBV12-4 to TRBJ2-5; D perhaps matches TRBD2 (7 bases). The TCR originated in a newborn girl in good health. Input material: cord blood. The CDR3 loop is CASRRASGVLGGQETQYF. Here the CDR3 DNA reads TGTGCCAGCCGAAGGGCTAGCGGAGTTTTAGGGGGACAAGAGACCCAGTACTTC.